This entry lists 28 T cell receptor beta chains sequenced from one sample in a study of shared clonotypes between healthy human individuals. Produced via immunoSEQ multiplex PCR; TCRdb's table is partial and in-frame only. The sample contains about 490,000 clones, over 75% of which appear only once. The sequenced sample was PBMCs. Receptor source: a woman aged 40 to 55 in good health. Some clones in this sample may be carry-over from other donors' samples.

V usage is TRBV7-9 and J usage is TRBJ2-5, with 11 bases identical to TRBD2. CDR1 and CDR2 from the germline V gene are SEHNR and FQNEAQ (reference sequence). There are 14 residues in the CDR3. With 5 bases clipped from V and 5 bases from J, the junction kept 4 bases outside the gene matches. CDR3 DNA: TGTGCCAGCAGCCCGGGACTAGCGGCCGAGACCCAGTACTTC. Protein product: CASSPGLAAETQYF.

The gene calls are TRBV5-4 and TRBJ2-2; 8 nucleotides line up with TRBD2. V lost 0 bases to trimming and J lost 6 bases; unmatched junction nucleotides: 7. CDR3 length: 16 amino acids. Per the germline V gene, CDR1 is SGHNT and CDR2 is YYREEE (reference sequence). CDR3 sequence reads: CASSLGAWTSPGELFF. The CDR3, as DNA: TGTGCCAGCAGCTTGGGGGCATGGACTAGCCCCGGGGAGCTGTTTTTT.

The chain recombines TRBV19 with TRBJ1-1; no clear D gene. CDR1 and CDR2 (germline): LNHDA, SQIVND (reference sequence). With 9 bases removed from V and 3 bases from J, the gap between germline ends came to 20 bases. This CDR3 spans 15 amino acids. The CDR3: CASTIPGREDTEAFF. DNA for the CDR3: TGTGCCAGCACTATCCCCGGACGGGAAGACACTGAAGCTTTCTTT.

To note about this clone: It differs at one base from a far larger clone, so likely a read error. The sample holds other DNA sequences that translate to the same CDR3. The chain carries TRBV2 and TRBJ1-5, with D unresolved. The germline V and J ends were trimmed by 6 bases and 4 bases, with 13 bases remaining between them. Germline assignment: CDR1 SNHLY and CDR2 FYNNEI. This CDR3 has 14 residues. Written as DNA, the CDR3 is TGTGCCAGCAGCTACGGATATAGTAATCAGCCCCAGCATTTT. It codes for CASSYGYSNQPQHF. Full variable domain (outside the CDR3, taken from reference TRBV2 and TRBJ1-5): EPEVTQTPSHQVTQMGQEVILRCVPISNHLYFYWYRQILGQKVEFLVSFYNNEISEKSEIFDDQFSVERPDGSNFTLKIRSTKLEDSAMYFCASSYGYSNQPQHFGDGTRLSIL.

The chain recombines TRBV9 with TRBJ1-1; 8 bases match TRBD1. Germline lookup yields CDR1 SGDLS and CDR2 YYNGEE. The CDR3 loop spans 15 amino acids. J was trimmed by 3 bases and V by 4 bases; bases with no gene match: 8. The DNA of the CDR3 is TGTGCCAGCAGCACCCGTGGGACAGGAGACACTGAAGCTTTCTTT. The encoded protein is CASSTRGTGDTEAFF.

With respect to this clone: A read error may explain this, as a much larger clone is one base away. The chain uses TRBV14 and TRBJ1-1; a weak D match, TRBD1 (6 bases). CDR3 length: 13 residues. Trimming removed 5 bases at V and 1 base at J, with 8 bases between. In germline, CDR1 is SGHDN, CDR2 FVKESK. CDR3 in amino acids: CASSWGQNTEAFF. DNA of the CDR3: TGTGCCAGCAGCTGGGGACAGAACACTGAAGCTTTCTTT.

V and J are TRBV6-1 and TRBJ1-4; the D gene is possibly TRBD1 (5 bases). The ends were cut back, 4 bases at V and 7 bases at J, with 7 bases in the middle. Germline V gene data show CDR1 as MNHNS and CDR2 as SASEGT. The CDR3 runs to 12 residues. CDR3 DNA sequence: TGTGCCAGCAGTGTAGGGACTGAAAAACTGTTTTTT. It codes for CASSVGTEKLFF.

The chain combines TRBV7-6 with TRBJ2-1, with TRBD2 matching over 14 bases. Looked up from germline, CDR1 is SGHVS and CDR2 is FNYEAQ. The CDR3 length is 17 residues. V dropped 0 bases and J dropped 9; count of bases not matched to a gene: 7. The CDR3 DNA reads TGTGCCAGCAGCTTAGCGGGGACTAGCGGGAGTTATGGTGAGCAGTTCTTC. It translates to CASSLAGTSGSYGEQFF. The whole variable domain, filled in from reference TRBV7-6 and TRBJ2-1, reads GAGVSQSPRYKVTKRGQDVALRCDPISGHVSLYWYRQALGQGPEFLTYFNYEAQQDKSGLPNDRFSAERPEGSISTLTIQRTEQRDSAMYRCASSLAGTSGSYGEQFFGPGTRLTVL.

V and J are TRBV2 and TRBJ2-1; 9 bases match TRBD2. Germline values: CDR1 SNHLY, CDR2 FYNNEI. CDR3 size: 14 residues. The junction had 7 bases not matched to a gene; V was cut back by 6 bases and J by 7 bases. In nucleotides, the CDR3 is TGTGCCAGCAGCTACATTAGCGGGAGTAATGAGCAGTTCTTC. Its translation is CASSYISGSNEQFF.

The chain couples TRBV5-1 to TRBJ1-1, with D maybe TRBD1 (5 bases). CDR3 size: 15 residues. CDR1 is SGHRS and CDR2 is YFSETQ in the germline V gene. V was cut by 0 bases and J by 0 bases, with 9 bases left in between. The CDR3 nucleotides are TGCGCCAGCAGCTTGGGGGTAGGGGTGAACACTGAAGCTTTCTTT. This codes for CASSLGVGVNTEAFF.

This clone was seen once. V gene TRBV5-1 combines with J gene TRBJ2-1, with D perhaps matching TRBD2 (5 bases). Germline CDR1 reads SGHRS; CDR2 reads YFSETQ. The CDR3 runs 14 residues. Trimming removed 0 bases from V and 7 bases from J, with 11 bases in between. The CDR3 DNA is TGCGCCAGCAGCTTGGGTCCTAGCCCGAATGAGCAGTTCTTC. Its translation: CASSLGPSPNEQFF.

Turning to this clone: This likely reflects a read error, since a far larger clone is one base away. The sample holds other DNA sequences that translate to the same CDR3. The genes are TRBV5-6 and TRBJ1-2; D uncertain. CDR3 length: 14 residues. Germline CDR1 SGHDT, CDR2 YYEEEE. V lost 0 bases and J 4 bases, leaving 10 bases between the germline ends. The CDR3, as DNA: TGTGCCAGCAGCTTGGCCATAGACGGCTATGGCTACACCTTC. This gives the protein CASSLAIDGYGYTF.

About this clone itself: Other DNA sequences within the sample encode an identical CDR3. The V call is TRBV7-9, the J call TRBJ2-6, with D hard to call. Trimming took 3 bases from V and 3 from J, leaving 3 bases between them. In germline, CDR1 is SEHNR, CDR2 FQNEAQ (reference sequence). The CDR3 has 13 residues. The CDR3 protein is CASSFIGANVLTF. DNA for the CDR3: TGTGCCAGCAGCTTTATTGGGGCCAACGTCCTGACTTTC.

This clone was found once. The chain uses TRBV6-5 and TRBJ2-7; 7 bases match TRBD2. The germline gives CDR1 MNHEY, CDR2 SVGAGI. With V trimmed by 2 bases and J by 7 bases, 8 bases remained unmatched. The CDR3 covers 14 residues. CDR3 DNA sequence: TGTGCCAGCAGTTACGGCGGGAGTGCAGGGGAGCAGTACTTC. This translates into CASSYGGSAGEQYF.

The chain couples TRBV6-1 to TRBJ2-2, with TRBD2 matching over 12 bases. Germline V gene data show CDR1 as MNHNS and CDR2 as SASEGT. The CDR3 is 15 residues long. Unmatched junction bases numbered 8, after V lost 9 bases and J lost 6 bases. The CDR3 sequence: CASPTSGRGAGELFF. The CDR3 coding sequence is TGTGCCAGTCCGACTAGCGGGAGAGGAGCCGGGGAGCTGTTTTTT.

The J gene is TRBJ2-1, the V gene TRBV6-4; D possibly corresponds to TRBD2 (6 bases). Germline lookup yields CDR1 MRHNA and CDR2 SNTAGT. This CDR3 contains 15 residues. V lost 7 bases to trimming and J lost 4 bases, with 17 bases between them. The chain's CDR3 is CASTETGEGYNEQFF. The CDR3 DNA reads as TGTGCCAGCACCGAGACGGGAGAGGGGTACAATGAGCAGTTCTTC.

Concerning this clone itself: A much larger clone sits a single nucleotide away, making a read error possible. The chain links TRBV6-1 to TRBJ1-6, with 7 bases identical to TRBD1. Germline CDR1 reads MNHNS; CDR2 reads SASEGT. V was pared by 2 bases and J by 9 bases, with 10 bases of the junction left unmatched. The CDR3 consists of 16 residues. The CDR3 DNA reads as TGTGCCAGCAGTGAAAGCCAGGGGGGTGCAAGTTCACCCCTCCACTTT. This gives the protein CASSESQGGASSPLHF.

This rearrangement joins TRBV4-2 to TRBJ1-1, with D maybe TRBD1 (5 bases). CDR3 length: 15 amino acids. The V and J ends lost 2 bases and 0 bases respectively, with 10 bases between them. The germline V gene has CDR1 LGHNA and CDR2 YNFKEQ. The CDR3 nucleotides are TGTGCCAGCAGCCAACTGGGGACCCTGAACACTGAAGCTTTCTTT. Its protein is CASSQLGTLNTEAFF.

The CDR3 reads CASSAFSATNEKLFF. The CDR3 region has the DNA TGTGCCAGTAGTGCTTTTTCCGCAACTAATGAAAAACTGTTTTTT. V gene TRBV19 combines with J gene TRBJ1-4; D ambiguous. CDR1 is LNHDA, CDR2 SQIVND, per germline (reference sequence). The CDR3 extends over 15 amino acids. V gave up 5 bases and J gave up 0 bases, with 10 bases separating them.

V usage is TRBV30 and J usage is TRBJ1-1; D uncertain. Trimming left V 0 bases short and J 3 bases short, with 11 bases between. Germline V CDR1 and CDR2: GTSNPN, SVGIG (reference sequence). This CDR3 is 14 amino acids long. The CDR3 reads CAWSVGSKDTEAFF. For the CDR3, the DNA is TGTGCCTGGAGTGTGGGCAGTAAGGACACTGAAGCTTTCTTT. The variable domain in full, with the rest retrieved from reference TRBV30 and TRBJ1-1, is SQTIHQWPATLVQPVGSPLSLECTVEGTSNPNLYWYRQAAGRGLQLLFYSVGIGQISSEVPQNLSASRPQDRQFILSSKKLLLSDSGFYLCAWSVGSKDTEAFFGQGTRLTVV.

There are a few counts of this clone. This may be a read error: a much more frequent sequence differs by one nucleotide. This sequence joins TRBV28 and TRBJ2-5; maybe TRBD2 (5 bases). Matching the DNA end better, TRBJ2-7 makes the J call doubtful. Germline loops: CDR1 MDHEN, CDR2 SYDVKM. There are 11 residues in the CDR3. Here the CDR3 reads CASSRGYEQYF. In DNA form, the CDR3 reads TGTGCCAGCAGCCGGGGCTACGAGCAGTACTTC.

This clone appeared a few times. The V gene is TRBV5-6, the J gene TRBJ1-2, with a possible D match to TRBD1 (5 bases). V lost 4 bases, J lost 8 bases, and 12 bases lay in between. The germline gives CDR1 SGHDT, CDR2 YYEEEE. The CDR3 spans 12 residues. The CDR3 loop is CASSPGRSGYTF. CDR3 nucleotide sequence: TGTGCCAGCAGCCCGGGACGTTCAGGCTACACCTTC.

About this clone: This likely traces to a read error, being one base from a far larger clone. The chain employs TRBV2 and TRBJ2-7; a weak D match, TRBD1 (6 bases). CDR1 and CDR2 (germline): SNHLY, FYNNEI. The CDR3 is made up of 12 amino acids. For the CDR3, the DNA is TGTGTCAGCAGGGGACCGACCTACGAGCAGTACTTC. It translates to CVSRGPTYEQYF.

This chain links TRBV11-2 with TRBJ2-3, with 12 bases aligning to TRBD2. Germline CDR1 SGHAT, CDR2 FQNNGV. The J segment lost 1 base and the V segment lost 2 bases, leaving 4 bases of the junction unmatched. The CDR3 consists of 17 residues. This CDR3 is CASSLLAGGPGTDTQYF. As DNA, the CDR3 is TGTGCCAGCAGCTTACTAGCGGGAGGGCCTGGCACAGATACGCAGTATTTT.

A single count supports this clone. The chain carries TRBV5-4 and TRBJ2-3, with 11 positions matching TRBD2. CDR1 is SGHNT and CDR2 is YYREEE in the germline V gene (reference sequence). The CDR3 spans 18 residues. The J segment lost 1 base and the V segment lost 4 bases, leaving 11 bases of the junction unmatched. This chain's CDR3 is CASSPKASGRRGTDTQYF. CDR3 nucleotides: TGTGCCAGCAGCCCGAAGGCTAGCGGGAGGCGGGGCACAGATACGCAGTATTTT.

This clone appeared a few times. The rearrangement uses TRBV6-1 and TRBJ1-5, with D tentatively TRBD1 (5 bases). Trimming removed 4 bases from V and 4 bases from J, with 8 bases in between. There are 13 residues in the CDR3. Germline V gene lookup returns CDR1 MNHNS and CDR2 SASEGT. DNA of the CDR3: TGTGCCAGCAGTGGGACATTTAATCAGCCCCAGCATTTT. It translates to CASSGTFNQPQHF.

This chain joins TRBV9 and TRBJ1-1; D gene uncertain. This CDR3 has 15 amino acids. Trimming cost V 0 bases and J 6 bases, with 15 bases left between them. Germline V gene sequence: CDR1 SGDLS, CDR2 YYNGEE. For the CDR3, the DNA is TGTGCCAGCAGCGTAGGAGCGGGCCCGAGGGCTGAAGCTTTCTTT. Translated: CASSVGAGPRAEAFF.

Regarding this clone: With only one base between it and a far larger clone, this is likely a read error. V usage is TRBV6-1 and J usage is TRBJ1-5; 7 nucleotides line up with TRBD1. After removal of 10 bases from V and 0 bases from J, the junction contained 6 bases not matched to a gene. This CDR3 is built from 14 residues. The germline CDR1 and CDR2 sequences are MNHNS and SASEGT. The CDR3 DNA reads as TGTGCCACCACGGGACAGCATAGCAATCAGCCCCAGCATTTT. This translates into CATTGQHSNQPQHF.